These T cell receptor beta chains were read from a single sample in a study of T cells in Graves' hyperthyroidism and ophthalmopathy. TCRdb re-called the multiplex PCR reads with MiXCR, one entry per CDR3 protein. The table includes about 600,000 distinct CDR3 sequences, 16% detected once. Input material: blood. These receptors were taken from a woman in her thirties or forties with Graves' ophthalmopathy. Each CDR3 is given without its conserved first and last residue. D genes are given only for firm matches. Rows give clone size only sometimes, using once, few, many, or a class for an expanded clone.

ASSRGGIGAGGNTGELF | TRBJ2-2 | TRBD2 | . | TRBV4-1
ASKTGGYSNQPQH | TRBJ1-5 | . | few | TRBV2
ASSFGLNNEKLF | TRBJ1-4 | . | many | TRBV12-3/TRBV12-4
ASSSRHPSYNEQF | TRBJ2-1 | . | few | TRBV4-1
ASSYPRTGTNTEAF | TRBJ1-1 | TRBD1 | . | TRBV6-6
ASSPNAGGPQPQH | TRBJ1-5 | . | . | TRBV6-1
ASSSLTRVDEQY | TRBJ2-7 | . | . | TRBV19
ATSRDLGSSYEQY | TRBJ2-7 | . | few | TRBV15
ASSRDTAGYGYT | TRBJ1-2 | . | . | TRBV4-1
ASSQADRRETQY | TRBJ2-5 | . | many | TRBV3-1
ASSRRLAGSYNEQF | TRBJ2-1 | TRBD2 | many | TRBV28
ASSLAPTDAGGYT | TRBJ1-2 | . | many | TRBV12-3/TRBV12-4
ASSTNRRGVGEAF | TRBJ1-1 | . | . | TRBV19
ASSLATDSGYT | TRBJ1-2 | . | many | TRBV7-2
ASSGLSGEYNTEAF | TRBJ1-1 | . | . | TRBV18